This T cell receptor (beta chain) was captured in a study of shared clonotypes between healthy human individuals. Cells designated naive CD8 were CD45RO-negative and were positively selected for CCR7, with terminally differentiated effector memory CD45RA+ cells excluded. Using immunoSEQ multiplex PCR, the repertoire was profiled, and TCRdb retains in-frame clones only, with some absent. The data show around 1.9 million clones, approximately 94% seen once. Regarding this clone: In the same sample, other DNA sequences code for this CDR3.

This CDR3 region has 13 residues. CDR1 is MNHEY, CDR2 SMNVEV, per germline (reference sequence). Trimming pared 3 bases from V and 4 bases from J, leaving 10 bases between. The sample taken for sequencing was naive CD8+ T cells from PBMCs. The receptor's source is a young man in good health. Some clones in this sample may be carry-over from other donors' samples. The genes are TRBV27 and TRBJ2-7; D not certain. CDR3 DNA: TGTGCCAGCAGTTTGGGCAGCGCTTACGAGCAGTACTTC. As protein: CASSLGSAYEQYF.